This T cell receptor beta chain was profiled in a study of blood T cell repertoires in COVID-19. Study overall: PBMCs, B-cell-depleted T cells, or T cells provided the cDNA or gDNA that made up the material.

The CDR3 is made up of 17 amino acids. With 3 bases removed from V and 3 bases from J, the gap between germline ends came to 17 bases. Germline CDR1 and CDR2: PRHDT and FYEKMQ (reference sequence). Per the authors' pipeline: Estimated nucleated cell counts came from reference gene primer amplification. Clones were read by immunoSEQ multiplex PCR, and TCRdb kept only the in-frame ones, dropping some. V and J calls and clone size are those listed in that table; D and trimming were worked out from the DNA. The table records 40,000 to 55,000 clones, over 75% of them present only once. The genes are TRBV13 and TRBJ2-2, with D perhaps matching TRBD2 (5 bases). What was sequenced was peripheral blood. The clonotype was recovered from a man aged 45 to 65 with active COVID-19. Here the CDR3 DNA reads TGTGCCAGCAGCTTTTTTTCCCGGGGTAGCGACACCGGGGAGCTGTTTTTT. Translation: CASSFFSRGSDTGELFF. Based on the CDR3 plus reference TRBV13 and TRBJ2-2, the full variable domain is AAGVIQSPRHLIKEKRETATLKCYPIPRHDTVYWYQQGPGQDPQFLISFYEKMQSDKGSIPDRFSAQQFSDYHSELNMSSLELGDSALYFCASSFFSRGSDTGELFFGEGSRLTVL.